Presented here are 10 T cell receptor beta chains from one specimen sequenced in a study of T cells in Graves' hyperthyroidism and ophthalmopathy. Amplification targeted TCR beta CDR3 regions from RNA transcripts. Primed by the HTBI set, a first-round RT-PCR was run on the TCR CDR3. Using its own MiXCR run on the multiplex PCR reads, TCRdb lists one record per CDR3 protein. Of some 400,000 distinct CDR3 sequences listed, about 19% are singletons. Sample: blood. These receptors originate from a woman in her late teens or twenties with Graves' hyperthyroidism.

This clonotype was seen repeatedly, ten times or more. The chain carries TRBV16 and TRBJ2-7, with D perhaps TRBD1 (6 bases). The germline V and J ends were trimmed by 7 bases and 0 bases, with 13 bases remaining between them. Germline V lookup: CDR1 KGHSY, CDR2 FQNENV. This CDR3 region has 14 residues. Here the CDR3 reads CASTSGTPSYEQYF. The CDR3 DNA follows: TGTGCCAGCACCTCCGGGACACCCTCCTACGAGCAGTACTTC.

There are many counts of this clonotype. The chain recombines TRBV6-1 with TRBJ2-3, with 10 bases identical to TRBD2. This CDR3 region has 15 residues. V lost 0 bases, J lost 4 bases, and 1 base stayed unmatched. The V gene's germline CDR1 is MNHNS and CDR2 SASEGT. CDR3 amino acids: CASSEAAGGPDTQYF. The CDR3 bases are TGTGCCAGCAGTGAAGCAGCGGGGGGGCCAGATACGCAGTATTTT.

This clonotype was seen ten or more times. This rearrangement joins TRBV13 to TRBJ2-7; 10 nucleotides match TRBD1. V shed 6 bases and J 5 bases; nucleotides not matched to a gene: 7. Germline V gene sequence: CDR1 PRHDT, CDR2 FYEKMQ (reference sequence). This CDR3 spans 14 amino acids. The DNA for the CDR3 is TGTGCCAGCAGTTTGGGACAGGGGTCGAACGAGCAGTACTTC. This sequence encodes CASSLGQGSNEQYF.

The gene calls are TRBV5-1 and TRBJ1-5, with D hard to call. The V and J ends lost 0 bases and 8 bases respectively, with 12 bases between them. From germline, CDR1 is SGHRS and CDR2 YFSETQ. The CDR3 runs 14 residues. Here the CDR3 DNA reads TGCGCCAGCAGCTTGGCCGCGGGTCGGGAGCCCCAGCATTTT. Translating gives CASSLAAGREPQHF.

This clonotype came up many times. The CDR3 DNA reads TGCAGTGCTAGAAGTCCAATACAGGGAGTAATTTCACCCCTCCACTTT. Protein sequence: CSARSPIQGVISPLHF. The chain carries TRBV20-1 and TRBJ1-6; perhaps TRBD1 as D (6 bases). Germline V CDR1 and CDR2: DFQATT, SNEGSKA (reference sequence). The CDR3 runs to 16 residues. Trimming pared 2 bases from V and 9 bases from J, leaving 20 bases between.

This clonotype was observed many times. The chain combines TRBV20-1 with TRBJ1-6; D is possibly TRBD1 (6 bases). V was shortened by 6 bases and J by 2 bases, with 11 bases between the two germline ends. This CDR3 is built from 14 residues. Looked up from germline, CDR1 is DFQATT and CDR2 is SNEGSKA (reference sequence). DNA of the CDR3: TGCAGTGCCCGCAGGGGACCCTATAATTCACCCCTCCACTTT. Translated, it gives CSARRGPYNSPLHF.

This clonotype has at least ten counts. The chain employs TRBV11-2 and TRBJ2-3, with D possibly being TRBD1 (6 bases). CDR1 is SGHAT, CDR2 FQNNGV, per germline. Trimming pared 7 bases from V and 4 bases from J, leaving 15 bases between. The CDR3 length is 14 residues. CDR3 residues: CASIESPGADTQYF. Written as DNA, the CDR3 is TGTGCCAGCATCGAAAGTCCAGGGGCAGATACGCAGTATTTT.

This clonotype was recorded many times. The chain links TRBV28 to TRBJ1-1; no clear D. This CDR3 region has 13 residues. V was shortened by 6 bases and J by 0 bases, with 8 bases between the two germline ends. Germline V gene lookup returns CDR1 MDHEN and CDR2 SYDVKM. The CDR3 nucleotides are TGTGCCAGCAGCACCAAGATGAACACTGAAGCTTTCTTT. It specifies CASSTKMNTEAFF. The full variable domain, in which reference TRBV28 and TRBJ1-1 provide the parts outside the CDR3, is DVKVTQSSRYLVKRTGEKVFLECVQDMDHENMFWYRQDPGLGLRLIYFSYDVKMKEKGDIPEGYSVSREKKERFSLILESASTNQTSMYLCASSTKMNTEAFFGQGTRLTVV.

The table lists this clonotype with many counts. CDR3 protein: CATSEVGLNQPQHF. The DNA of the CDR3 is TGTGCCACCAGTGAGGTGGGGCTCAATCAGCCCCAGCATTTT. The chain couples TRBV24-1 to TRBJ1-5; weak D call: TRBD1 (5 bases). The germline V and J ends were trimmed by 4 bases and 3 bases, with 9 bases remaining between them. The CDR3 length is 14 residues. The germline CDR1 and CDR2 sequences are KGHDR and SFDVKD.

This clonotype was seen ten or more times. The J gene is TRBJ1-2, the V gene TRBV19, with 7 positions matching TRBD1. The length of the CDR3 is 13 residues. Trimming at V came to 7 bases and at J to 4 bases, leaving 6 bases not matched to a gene. Germline lookup yields CDR1 LNHDA and CDR2 SQIVND (reference sequence). This chain's CDR3 is CASTADRAYGYTF. DNA for the CDR3: TGTGCCAGTACCGCTGACAGGGCCTATGGCTACACCTTC.